The text below deals with one T cell receptor (beta chain). Its specific antigen is unknown. No much larger clone is present one base from it, and per-base qualities are unavailable. The data stem from a study of blood T cell repertoires in COVID-19 (dated by TCRdb to 2018 to 2021). With respect to the entire study: The collaborator samples originated in the United States, Italy and Spain and spanned the acute and convalescent phases of COVID-19. The prospective study material was composed of cDNA or gDNA derived from T cells, B-cell-depleted T cells, or PBMCs. Subjects who had been exposed to COVID-19, were actively infected with it, or had recovered from it provided the deeply sampled blood TCRbeta repertoires that made up the dataset. Samples were obtained from the ongoing ImmuneRACE study (first 160 participants) and from 950 to 1,500 subjects provided by 6 global collaborators. Nearly every sample came with metadata listing a de-identified subject ID, COVID-19 status, age in years and sex. The repertoires were made available in a free public database intended to serve as a resource for research on the immune response to SARS-CoV-2. Where HLA class I and class II types were available, the types were taken from metadata supplied by the sample provider, not from assay-based typing.

Broad study findings and their caveats: The quantity of clinical and demographic metadata differed by source and by participant and was supplied without curation.

The collaborating institutions used their own protocols to collect whole blood in K2EDTA tubes. Collaborator samples were shipped for TCRbeta analysis as frozen whole blood, isolated PBMCs, or DNA extracted from either sample type. The CDR3 covers 14 residues, taking in both the cysteine and the phenylalanine. This entry keeps only the CDR3 DNA: 42 bases, framed from base 1. Germline trimming amounts to 6 bases on V and 9 bases on J, with 9 as the count of junction bases outside the gene matches. The germline V gene specifies MNHEY as CDR1 and SVGAGI as CDR2. The immunoSEQ Assay, a bias-controlled multiplex PCR, was used to amplify TCRbeta CDR3 regions from genomic DNA. The published analysis was carried out like this. The number of nucleated cells in each sample was estimated from the amplification of reference gene primers within the assay. To quantify the absolute abundance of each unique TCRbeta CDR3 rearrangement, sequence reads were collapsed and filtered. For each sample, productive Simpson clonality was calculated as the square root of Simpson's diversity index across productive rearrangements. The source is immuneACCESS, and TCRdb retained only in-frame sequences with V and J called. Part of the clones is not carried over; for the studies checked, unresolved V genes explain less than half of this, and the remainder is unexplained. V and J calls plus clone size are reproduced from that table; the DNA served to infer D and trimming. For this sample the table gives some 350,000 clones, of which nearly 90% were detected only once. The ten top clones hold 5% to 8.5% of the sample.

This sequence originates from a man aged 18 to 30 with active or convalescent COVID-19. The sample consisted of peripheral blood. The rearranged chain carries TRBV6-5 and TRBJ2-1; 9 bases in between match TRBD1. The CDR3 loop reads CASSNGQGQGEQFF. The nucleotide sequence reads as follows: TGTGCCAGCAGCAACGGACAGGGGCAGGGTGAGCAGTTCTTC.